In its sample, the clone carrying this T cell receptor (beta chain) was seen a few times. Its antigen is as yet unknown. Uncontrolled infection, other autoimmune disease, pregnancy or lactation led to exclusion. This sample is drawn from a study of T cells in Graves' hyperthyroidism and ophthalmopathy. Amplified TCR beta CDR3 regions derived from RNA transcripts. The TCR CDR3 first-round RT-PCR relied on the HTBI primer set. TCRdb processed the multiplex PCR reads anew with MiXCR; each CDR3 protein has one entry. The sample lists roughly 300,000 distinct CDR3 sequences, roughly a fifth occurring once. General study results and limits: A model built on 13 V-J features separated ophthalmopathy from stable hyperthyroidism. Progression to ophthalmopathy was predicted a median of 6.5 months early. Researchers found most expanded thyroid clonotypes above 0.001 in blood as well.

V lost 0 bases to trimming and J lost 7 bases, with 9 bases between them. The CDR3 is 12 residues long. The germline V gene encodes CDR1 DFQATT and CDR2 SNEGSKA (reference sequence). This rearrangement joins TRBV20-1 to TRBJ1-2; D is undetermined. Sequenced input: blood. The receptor comes from a woman in her forties or fifties with Graves' hyperthyroidism. DNA for the CDR3: TGCAGTGCTAGAGAGACATTTGGTGGCTACACCTTC. It yields the protein CSARETFGGYTF.